Below, one TCR beta chain is given with its context. Germline assignment: CDR1 SGHRS and CDR2 YFSETQ. CDR3 size: 15 residues. The V end lost 2 bases, the J end lost 1 base, and 13 bases lay between the germline ends. PCR employed 60 Vbeta and 13 Jbeta primers. Profiling relied on immunoSEQ multiplex PCR, and the TCRdb table lists in-frame clones only, not all of them. The sample has fewer than 200,000 clones; roughly 86% are singletons. The sample comes from a study of cytomegalovirus exposure and HLA in healthy donors. The chain links TRBV5-1 to TRBJ2-7, with a tentative D call TRBD2 (5 bases). This TCR was recovered from a man in his forties in good health and CMV-seropositive. The sequenced sample consisted of PBMCs. The CDR3 region is CASSFTTGSSYEQYF. DNA for the CDR3: TGCGCCAGCAGCTTTACTACGGGATCATCCTACGAGCAGTACTTC. Complete variable domain (other parts from reference TRBV5-1 and TRBJ2-7): KAGVTQTPRYLIKTRGQQVTLSCSPISGHRSVSWYQQTPGQGLQFLFEYFSETQRNKGNFPGRFSGRQFSNSRSEMNVSTLELGDSALYLCASSFTTGSSYEQYFGPGTRLTVT.